This is a list of T cell receptor beta chains from one sample in a study of T cell responses to AZD1222 COVID-19 vaccine. The repertoire was sequenced with immunoSEQ multiplex PCR; TCRdb's copy has only in-frame clones and lacks some. The data contain some 120,000 clones, 90% of them singletons. The sample in question was peripheral blood, obtained 28 days after the second dose of the MenACWY control vaccine. All receptors derive from an adult who received the MenACWY meningococcal vaccine as a control. CDR3s include the opening cysteine and the closing phenylalanine or tryptophan. The D gene is left open where the match is weak.

.,TRBV28,TRBJ1-1,CASSFRPLTLAFF
TRBD1,TRBV7-9,TRBJ1-3,CASSLGTGTGNTIYF
.,TRBV19,TRBJ2-6,CASVRSGANVLTF
.,TRBV7-8,TRBJ1-6,CASSPGSSSYNSPLHF
.,TRBV3-1/TRBV3-2,TRBJ2-7,CASSQVTHEQYF
TRBD1,TRBV19,TRBJ1-5,CASSAPGQGNQPQHF
.,TRBV3-1/TRBV3-2,TRBJ1-2,CASSQQKGVYGYTF
TRBD2,TRBV5-5,TRBJ2-1,CAGSLSLAAYNEQFF
.,TRBV18,TRBJ2-7,CASSPYGASYEQYF
.,TRBV7-8,TRBJ2-1,CASSLDRGWGEQFF
.,TRBV12-3/TRBV12-4,TRBJ2-3,CASSLRPDTQYF
.,TRBV6-5,TRBJ1-2,CASSRDSAYGYTF
TRBD1,TRBV6-2/TRBV6-3,TRBJ2-3,CASSPGQLSTDTQYF
.,TRBV7-9,TRBJ2-1,CASNHGSGGYNEQFF
.,TRBV5-1,TRBJ1-2,CASSAGNTYGYTF
.,TRBV2,TRBJ1-3,CASSESGGNTIYF
.,TRBV6-5,TRBJ2-7,CASKMGALSYEQYF
.,TRBV25-1,TRBJ2-3,CASSEAGLFTDTQYF
.,TRBV11-2,TRBJ1-1,CASSLVENTEAFF
.,TRBV28,TRBJ1-1,CASSPHRVLSTEAFF
.,TRBV19,TRBJ1-5,CASSGGKNSNQPQHF
.,TRBV19,TRBJ1-6,CASSALPYSPLHF
.,TRBV5-4,TRBJ2-7,CASAPGEAGHEQYF
.,TRBV18,TRBJ1-4,CASSPGLEGEKLFF
.,TRBV27,TRBJ1-1,CASSLSGGGTEAFF
.,TRBV20-1,TRBJ2-1,CNLAGEHEQFF
.,TRBV5-6,TRBJ2-5,CASSRTFQETQYF
TRBD1,TRBV12-3/TRBV12-4,TRBJ1-6,CASSSRGASPLHF
.,TRBV4-1,TRBJ2-1,CASSLGNSDEQFF
.,TRBV27,TRBJ1-5,CASSFKSGVGNQPQHF
.,TRBV6-2/TRBV6-3,TRBJ2-1,CASSYLRTTGDNEQFF
.,TRBV2,TRBJ2-2,CASSIGRTGELFF
.,TRBV3-1/TRBV3-2,TRBJ1-2,CASSPAGKGYYGYTF
TRBD1,TRBV4-1,TRBJ2-5,CASSRTSGQGAVETQYF
.,TRBV24-1,TRBJ1-2,CATSDSGGGAGGYTF
.,TRBV28,TRBJ2-1,CASSLPPDRRSYNEQFF
TRBD1,TRBV3-1/TRBV3-2,TRBJ2-7,CASSQAGTGLSEQYF
.,TRBV27,TRBJ2-7,CASSFRGQSSYEQYF
TRBD1,TRBV5-5,TRBJ2-3,CASSFRTGSDTQYF
.,TRBV4-2,TRBJ2-3,CASSQARDGGTDTQYF
.,TRBV7-9,TRBJ1-4,CASSLASYTSNEKLFF
.,TRBV6-5,TRBJ2-2,CASSHLNGNTGELFF
TRBD1,TRBV7-9,TRBJ1-2,CASSSLTGGNYGYTF
.,TRBV19,TRBJ2-1,CASCMDGSSYNEQFF
TRBD2,TRBV18,TRBJ2-7,CASSPGGSLSYEQYF
TRBD2,TRBV7-6,TRBJ2-5,CASSLAGGGQETQYF
.,TRBV28,TRBJ1-2,CASSLLGETYGYTF
.,TRBV4-3,TRBJ2-3,CASSQVRSSTDTQYF
.,TRBV7-9,TRBJ2-2,CASSFPTGGSATGELFF
.,TRBV6-1,TRBJ1-6,CASSEIWDKGSPLHF
TRBD1,TRBV19,TRBJ1-5,CASSLRTGARSNQPQHF
.,TRBV6-4,TRBJ2-3,CASSEGFGTTDTQYF
TRBD1,TRBV6-1,TRBJ2-4,CASSEFLTGGKNIQYF
TRBD1,TRBV6-5,TRBJ2-1,CASSYSRQGKINEQFF
TRBD1,TRBV10-3,TRBJ2-1,CAISDAFRQGDNEQFF
.,TRBV28,TRBJ1-1,CASSFVAGRGRYQNTEAFF
.,TRBV4-1,TRBJ1-3,CASSLRGGPSGNTIYF